The 7 T cell receptor beta chains presented below share a single source sample, sequenced in a study of T cell responses to AZD1222 COVID-19 vaccine. Assay used: immunoSEQ multiplex PCR; TCRdb lists only in-frame clones, some missing. Seen here are about 180,000 clones, around 88% observed once, and the top ten hold 11%. The sample here was peripheral blood, taken 28 days after the second AZD1222 dose. Receptor source: an adult who received the AZD1222 COVID-19 vaccine.

The chain combines TRBV5-1 with TRBJ1-1, with 7 bases fitting TRBD1. This CDR3 contains 14 residues. Germline V lookup: CDR1 SGHRS, CDR2 YFSETQ. Germline trimming cut 9 bases from V and 1 base from J; bases unmatched to any gene: 9. In DNA form, the CDR3 reads TGCGCCACCAACCCTGGGACAGCGAACACTGAAGCTTTCTTT. Amino acid sequence: CATNPGTANTEAFF.

The CDR3, as DNA: TGTGCCTGGAGCGGGGACTGGACGAACACTGAAGCTTTCTTT. Protein: CAWSGDWTNTEAFF. V and J are TRBV30 and TRBJ1-1; TRBD1 might be the D (5 bases). Germline V CDR1 and CDR2: GTSNPN, SVGIG (reference sequence). Trimming left V 3 bases short and J 1 base short, with 12 bases between. The CDR3 covers 14 residues. Full variable domain (rest looked up from reference TRBV30 and TRBJ1-1): SQTIHQWPATLVQPVGSPLSLECTVEGTSNPNLYWYRQAAGRGLQLLFYSVGIGQISSEVPQNLSASRPQDRQFILSSKKLLLSDSGFYLCAWSGDWTNTEAFFGQGTRLTVV.

This clone was detected once. V is TRBV6-1 and J is TRBJ1-5, with D uncertain. This CDR3 has 14 amino acids. Trimming cost V 2 bases and J 0 bases, with 5 bases left between them. Germline-derived CDR1 and CDR2 are MNHNS and SASEGT. CDR3 nucleotides: TGTGCCAGCAGTGAACAGTATAGCAATCAGCCCCAGCATTTT. As protein: CASSEQYSNQPQHF.

The chain combines TRBV7-7 with TRBJ1-1; no clear D. Per germline, CDR1 SSHAT and CDR2 FNYEAQ (reference sequence). The CDR3 spans 13 residues. V was clipped by 1 base and J by 3 bases, with 6 bases between them. The CDR3, as DNA: TGTGCCAGCAGCTTAGAAAGGGACACTGAAGCTTTCTTT. Translating it yields CASSLERDTEAFF.

The chain combines TRBV5-1 with TRBJ2-6; 7 bases fit TRBD1. After removal of 0 bases from V and 0 bases from J, the junction contained 6 bases not matched to a gene. CDR1 SGHRS and CDR2 YFSETQ come from the germline V gene. The CDR3 runs 18 residues. CDR3 sequence reads: CASSLGWGQHSGANVLTF. The CDR3 bases are TGCGCCAGCAGCTTGGGATGGGGACAGCACTCTGGGGCCAACGTCCTGACTTTC.

This clone was seen only a few times. This chain connects TRBV6-5 to TRBJ1-1; D possibly corresponds to TRBD1 (5 bases). The CDR3 sequence is 14 residues long. Deletions cut 6 bases from V and 1 base from J, with 12 bases between. CDR1 is MNHEY, CDR2 SVGAGI, per germline. The CDR3 region has the DNA TGTGCCAGCAGCGTTGACAGATGGAACACTGAAGCTTTCTTT. Protein: CASSVDRWNTEAFF.

This rearrangement joins TRBV7-3 to TRBJ2-2; D assignment may be TRBD1 or TRBD2 (5 bases each). The CDR3 covers 17 residues. The V and J ends lost 6 bases and 4 bases respectively, with 21 bases between them. Germline-derived CDR1 and CDR2 are SGHTA and FQGTGA. DNA for the CDR3: TGTGCCAGCAGTTCCCAGGGTGGTGGGACGGGCACCGGGGAGCTGTTTTTT. This sequence encodes CASSSQGGGTGTGELFF.